The 15 T cell receptor beta chains given below trace back to one sample, sequenced in a study of regulatory T cells in long-lasting Graves disease. Regarding time point: newly diagnosed GD, antithyroid drugs for less than 3 months. Extracted PBMC RNA gave rise to the TCR library. Investigators prepared the TCR beta libraries by applying iRepertoire HTBI primers and Arm-PCR of CDR3 regions. TCRdb re-called the multiplex PCR reads with MiXCR, one entry per CDR3 protein. In the table there are about 620,000 distinct CDR3 sequences, 16% of which are singletons. These same data were also listed under a study on T cells in Graves' hyperthyroidism and ophthalmopathy.

The sequenced sample was peripheral blood mononuclear cells (PBMCs), obtained at new diagnosis, from a patient treated with antithyroid drugs. These receptor sequences come from a woman aged 30 to 39 with Graves disease.

This clonotype was found many times. The genes are TRBV6-1 and TRBJ1-2; D call uncertain. Between the trimmed V and J ends, which lost 6 bases and 8 bases, there was a span of 13 bases. The CDR3 has 12 residues. Germline V gives CDR1 MNHNS, CDR2 SASEGT. This CDR3 reads CASSAEVRGYTF. For the CDR3, the DNA is TGTGCCAGCAGCGCGGAAGTTCGAGGCTACACCTTC.

This rearrangement joins TRBV5-1 to TRBJ1-4; D is possibly TRBD1 (5 bases). Germline V gene sequence: CDR1 SGHRS, CDR2 YFSETQ. V dropped 4 bases and J dropped 4 bases, with 14 bases sitting between them. CDR3 length equals 15 residues. The CDR3: CASSAIGVINEKLFF. CDR3 in DNA: TGCGCCAGCAGCGCCATAGGGGTCATTAATGAAAAACTGTTTTTT.

There are a few counts of this clonotype. The rearrangement uses TRBV20-1 and TRBJ2-2; D may match TRBD1 or TRBD2 (5 bases each). The CDR3 runs to 11 residues. Trimming removed 4 bases at V and 6 bases at J, with 6 bases between. CDR1 DFQATT and CDR2 SNEGSKA come from the germline V gene (reference sequence). CDR3 amino acids: CSAMGAGELFF. The DNA for the CDR3 is TGCAGTGCTATGGGGGCCGGGGAGCTGTTTTTT.

With regard to this clonotype: A much larger clone lies a single base off, so this may be a read error. The rearrangement joins TRBV6-1 to TRBJ2-7, with a weak D call TRBD1 (5 bases). CDR1 and CDR2 from the germline V gene are MNHNS and SASEGT. The CDR3 sequence is 13 residues long. CDR3 nucleotides: TGTGCCAGCAGACACCCTAGGGGTTACGAGCAGCACTTC. Protein sequence: CASRHPRGYEQHF.

The V gene is TRBV5-1, the J gene TRBJ2-7; D is perhaps TRBD1 (5 bases). CDR3 length: 14 residues. CDR1 and CDR2 (germline): SGHRS, YFSETQ. V lost 3 bases and J 5 bases, leaving 15 bases between the germline ends. The CDR3 DNA reads TGCGCCAGCAGCTACAGGAACCTCGGCCACGAGCAGTACTTC. It codes for CASSYRNLGHEQYF.

The chain employs TRBV3-1 and TRBJ2-3, with D perhaps TRBD1 (5 bases). This CDR3 is built from 12 residues. Trimming stripped 7 bases from V and 6 bases from J, with 11 bases between. CDR1 is LGHDT, CDR2 YNNKEL, per germline (reference sequence). Written as DNA, the CDR3 is TGTGCCAGCACGTCCCAGGGCGATACGCAGTATTTT. Amino acid sequence: CASTSQGDTQYF.

A single count supports this clonotype. The J gene is TRBJ2-1, the V gene TRBV30; tentative D call: TRBD2 (5 bases). Deletions cut 4 bases from V and 7 bases from J, with 17 bases between. Germline assignment: CDR1 GTSNPN and CDR2 SVGIG (reference sequence). The length of the CDR3 is 14 residues. The CDR3 protein is CAWISGFARNEQFF. The CDR3 coding sequence is TGTGCCTGGATCTCGGGGTTCGCTAGGAATGAGCAGTTCTTC. Full variable domain (missing parts from reference TRBV30 and TRBJ2-1): SQTIHQWPATLVQPVGSPLSLECTVEGTSNPNLYWYRQAAGRGLQLLFYSVGIGQISSEVPQNLSASRPQDRQFILSSKKLLLSDSGFYLCAWISGFARNEQFFGPGTRLTVL.

J is TRBJ2-1 and V is TRBV5-1; D call uncertain. Trimming took 0 bases from V and 8 from J, leaving 15 bases between them. Germline loops: CDR1 SGHRS, CDR2 YFSETQ. The CDR3 is made up of 15 amino acids. The CDR3 coding sequence is TGCGCCAGCAGCTTGGGAGACCCCCGGTGGGATGAGCAGTTCTTC. The encoded protein is CASSLGDPRWDEQFF.

The rearrangement links TRBV30 to TRBJ1-5, with a tentative D call TRBD1 (6 bases). Trimming cost V 7 bases and J 0 bases, with 10 bases left between them. Germline loops: CDR1 GTSNPN, CDR2 SVGIG (reference sequence). CDR3 length: 13 amino acids. The CDR3 nucleotides are TGTGCCTATACGGACAGTAGCAATCAGCCCCAGCATTTT. This translates into CAYTDSSNQPQHF.

This rearrangement joins TRBV20-1 to TRBJ2-1; TRBD1 aligns across 7 bases. V gave up 3 bases and J gave up 0 bases; unmatched junction bases: 5. The germline V gene has CDR1 DFQATT and CDR2 SNEGSKA (reference sequence). The CDR3 has 15 amino acids. CDR3 DNA sequence: TGCAGTGCTAGTAAGACAGGGAGCTCCTACAATGAGCAGTTCTTC. Translated, it gives CSASKTGSSYNEQFF.

The chain combines TRBV5-1 with TRBJ2-2; tentative D call: TRBD1 (6 bases). V lost 7 bases and J lost 5, with 12 bases in between. Germline V gene data show CDR1 as SGHRS and CDR2 as YFSETQ. The CDR3 is 13 residues long. The CDR3 spells CASAIQGTGELFF. The DNA of the CDR3 is TGCGCCAGCGCGATACAGGGTACCGGGGAGCTGTTTTTT.

This chain uses TRBV28 with TRBJ2-3; 9 bases line up with TRBD2. Germline lookup yields CDR1 MDHEN and CDR2 SYDVKM. This CDR3 is 17 amino acids long. V gave up 7 bases and J gave up 2 bases; unmatched junction bases: 13. The CDR3 is CASNKATSGPVTDTQYF. The CDR3 bases are TGTGCCAGCAATAAGGCGACTAGCGGCCCTGTCACAGATACGCAGTATTTT.

This clonotype appeared many times. V and J are TRBV7-3 and TRBJ2-1, with D possibly matching TRBD2 (6 bases). The V end lost 4 bases, the J end lost 8 bases, and 12 bases lay between the germline ends. The CDR3 loop spans 13 amino acids. From germline, CDR1 is SGHTA and CDR2 FQGTGA. The DNA of the CDR3 is TGTGCCAGCAGCTCCGGACTATCGGATGAGCAGTTCTTC. Translation gives CASSSGLSDEQFF.

The chain is built from TRBV5-5 and TRBJ1-2; the match to TRBD1 covers 9 bases. Trimming cost V 4 bases and J 4 bases; bases outside gene matches: 5. The CDR3 runs to 14 residues. The germline CDR1 and CDR2 sequences are SGHKS and YYEKEE (reference sequence). In DNA, the CDR3 is TGTGCCAGCAGCCTGAGGGACAGGGCCTATGGCTACACCTTC. Protein: CASSLRDRAYGYTF.

This clonotype was recorded a few times. This chain uses TRBV6-1 with TRBJ2-1; TRBD2 matches 10 bases. The junction had 18 bases not matched to a gene; V was cut back by 10 bases and J by 0 bases. CDR3 length equals 19 residues. Germline V gene lookup returns CDR1 MNHNS and CDR2 SASEGT. The CDR3 sequence: CATKGSLAGDPYSYNEQFF. In DNA, the CDR3 is TGTGCCACTAAGGGGAGTCTAGCGGGAGATCCTTACTCCTACAATGAGCAGTTCTTC.